The 12 T cell receptor beta chains presented below share a single source sample, sequenced in a study of control samples from healthy donors and cancer patients. Profiled with immunoSEQ multiplex PCR; TCRdb holds only in-frame clones, not every one. The sample carries around 89,000 clones, roughly 78% recorded once. Sequencing was performed on blood. The receptors originated from a woman aged 55 to 70 in good health.

The CDR3 loop reads CASSYPGEPQHF. DNA of the CDR3: TGTGCCAGCAGTTACCCGGGGGAGCCCCAGCATTTT. The V call is TRBV6-6, the J call TRBJ1-5; D might be TRBD1 (5 bases). This CDR3 is 12 amino acids long. Trimming cost V 2 bases and J 8 bases, with 7 bases left between them. Germline CDR1 MNHNY, CDR2 SVGAGI (reference sequence).

The chain recombines TRBV18 with TRBJ2-1; D not certain. V was cut by 6 bases and J by 7 bases, with 7 bases left in between. This CDR3 has 11 amino acids. CDR1 and CDR2 from the germline V gene are KGHSH and LQKENI. The CDR3 sequence: CASSLENEQFF. The CDR3, as DNA: TGTGCCAGCTCGCTAGAGAATGAGCAGTTCTTC.

This sequence joins TRBV6-5 and TRBJ1-5; D gene uncertain. This CDR3 region has 15 residues. CDR1 MNHEY and CDR2 SVGAGI come from the germline V gene. V was clipped by 6 bases and J by 3 bases, with 15 bases between them. The CDR3 here is CASSPRGSTNQPQHF. The CDR3 DNA is TGTGCCAGCAGCCCCCGTGGGTCCACCAATCAGCCCCAGCATTTT.

The chain employs TRBV29-1 and TRBJ2-7, with TRBD1 identical over 7 bases. The CDR3 is 14 residues long. Germline lookup yields CDR1 SQVTM and CDR2 ANQGSEA. Trimming took 4 bases from V and 2 from J; bases not matched to a gene: 8. CDR3 sequence: CSVVGDRVTYEQYF. DNA of the CDR3: TGCAGCGTTGTAGGGGACAGAGTAACCTACGAGCAGTACTTC.

A single count supports this clone. V usage is TRBV14 and J usage is TRBJ2-3, with 7 bases that match TRBD1. The CDR3 spans 15 residues. V gave up 3 bases and J gave up 0 bases; unmatched junction bases: 3. CDR1 is SGHDN and CDR2 is FVKESK in the germline V gene. The CDR3 sequence: CASSQTGLSTDTQYF. The DNA for the CDR3 is TGTGCCAGCAGCCAGACAGGGTTGAGCACAGATACGCAGTATTTT.

V and J are TRBV4-1 and TRBJ1-4; D possibly corresponds to TRBD1 (6 bases). Between the trimmed V and J ends, which lost 1 base and 8 bases, there was a span of 17 bases. Germline V lookup: CDR1 MGHRA, CDR2 YSYEKL. CDR3 size: 16 residues. CDR3 region: CASSQAPQGREEKLFF. CDR3 coding DNA: TGCGCCAGCAGCCAAGCTCCACAGGGACGGGAGGAAAAACTGTTTTTT.

CDR3 sequence: CASNTGFRNIQYF. The DNA for the CDR3 is TGTGCCAGTAACACAGGGTTTCGGAACATTCAGTACTTC. The chain recombines TRBV19 with TRBJ2-4, with D perhaps matching TRBD1 (6 bases). Germline CDR1 LNHDA, CDR2 SQIVND (reference sequence). The CDR3 covers 13 residues. The V and J ends lost 7 bases and 7 bases respectively, with 14 bases between them.

CDR3 sequence: CASSSGQVNTEAFF. CDR3 nucleotide sequence: TGTGCCAGTAGTTCGGGACAGGTGAACACTGAAGCTTTCTTT. The chain combines TRBV19 with TRBJ1-1, with 8 positions matching TRBD1. CDR3 length: 14 amino acids. CDR1 LNHDA and CDR2 SQIVND come from the germline V gene (reference sequence). With 5 bases clipped from V and 0 bases from J, the junction kept 2 bases outside the gene matches.

This clone was detected once. The V and J genes are TRBV28 and TRBJ2-7; 10 bases line up with TRBD1. CDR3 length equals 15 residues. Per germline, CDR1 MDHEN and CDR2 SYDVKM. Unmatched junction bases numbered 13, after V lost 10 bases and J lost 4 bases. CDR3 amino acids: CATSVSGQGKYEQYF. CDR3 in DNA: TGTGCCACCTCAGTTTCGGGACAGGGGAAATACGAGCAGTACTTC. The variable domain in full, completed from reference TRBV28 and TRBJ2-7, reads DVKVTQSSRYLVKRTGEKVFLECVQDMDHENMFWYRQDPGLGLRLIYFSYDVKMKEKGDIPEGYSVSREKKERFSLILESASTNQTSMYLCATSVSGQGKYEQYFGPGTRLTVT.

This clone was counted between two and nine times. V is TRBV7-9 and J is TRBJ1-2, with TRBD1 matching 7 bases. The CDR3 runs to 17 residues. CDR1 SEHNR and CDR2 FQNEAQ come from the germline V gene (reference sequence). V dropped 1 base and J dropped 4; count of bases not matched to a gene: 12. CDR3 sequence (DNA): TGTGCCAGCAGCTTAGGAGGGGGCTTCGCTCTGCGCTATGGCTACACCTTC. It is translated as CASSLGGGFALRYGYTF.

The chain couples TRBV28 to TRBJ1-5; D is ambiguous. This CDR3 is built from 15 residues. Looked up from germline, CDR1 is MDHEN and CDR2 is SYDVKM. V gave up 3 bases and J gave up 4 bases, with 13 bases separating them. The CDR3 coding sequence is TGTGCCAGCAGTTTTGTTACAGAACAAAATCAGCCCCAGCATTTT. This codes for CASSFVTEQNQPQHF.

V is TRBV6-5 and J is TRBJ2-7, with D unclear. CDR1 and CDR2 (germline): MNHEY, SVGAGI. V was clipped by 1 base and J by 7 bases, with 5 bases between them. This CDR3 contains 11 residues. CDR3: CASSYYGEQYF. CDR3 DNA: TGTGCCAGCAGTTACTATGGAGAGCAGTACTTC.